Each of the 25 T cell receptor beta chains below was sequenced from the same sample in a study of T cell responses to AZD1222 COVID-19 vaccine. The table came from immunoSEQ multiplex PCR; TCRdb's copy has only in-frame clones and leaves some out. The repertoire holds fewer than 90,000 clones, roughly 90% seen once, with roughly a tenth in the top ten. The sample consisted of peripheral blood, taken on day 0 of AZD1222 vaccination. These receptor sequences come from an adult in good health.

The rearrangement joins TRBV28 to TRBJ1-2, with D uncertain. The V end was cut by 5 bases, the J end by 2 bases, with 15 bases between. The V gene's germline CDR1 is MDHEN and CDR2 SYDVKM. There are 15 residues in the CDR3. The CDR3 is CASSGLTKENYGYTF. As DNA, the CDR3 is TGTGCCAGCAGTGGACTGACAAAGGAAAACTATGGCTACACCTTC.

V gene TRBV9 combines with J gene TRBJ2-1, with 14 positions matching TRBD2. CDR3 length: 17 amino acids. Germline CDR1 is SGDLS and CDR2 is YYNGEE. Unmatched junction bases numbered 12, after V lost 5 bases and J lost 8 bases. The CDR3: CASSSTRTSGRSDEQFF. The CDR3 region has the DNA TGTGCCAGCAGTTCTACAAGGACTAGCGGGAGGTCTGATGAGCAGTTCTTC.

The chain is built from TRBV15 and TRBJ1-6, with D perhaps matching TRBD1 (6 bases). The V end was cut by 0 bases, the J end by 0 bases, with 12 bases between. CDR1 and CDR2 from the germline V gene are LNHNV and YYDKDF (reference sequence). This CDR3 spans 18 amino acids. In DNA, the CDR3 is TGTGCCACCAGCAGAGATGAAAGGGGGAGCTCCTATAATTCACCCCTCCACTTT. Protein sequence: CATSRDERGSSYNSPLHF.

The chain employs TRBV29-1 and TRBJ1-2; D unclear. The CDR3 has 11 residues. CDR1 is SQVTM and CDR2 is ANQGSEA in the germline V gene. V shed 8 bases and J shed 1 base, with 8 bases lying between them. The CDR3 bases are TGCAGCCTCACTGATAACTATGGCTACACCTTC. It specifies CSLTDNYGYTF.

V is TRBV9 and J is TRBJ1-5, with TRBD1 as a possible D gene (5 bases). Germline V gene data show CDR1 as SGDLS and CDR2 as YYNGEE. CDR3 length: 19 residues. The germline V and J ends were trimmed by 3 bases and 1 base, with 23 bases remaining between them. The CDR3 sequence is CASSDGHDYIRGSNQPQHF. The CDR3 DNA reads as TGTGCCAGCAGCGACGGACACGATTACATTCGAGGGAGCAATCAGCCCCAGCATTTT.

The chain joins TRBV7-3 to TRBJ2-1; 14 nucleotides align to TRBD2. There are 15 residues in the CDR3. V trimming: 5 bases; J trimming: 8 bases; junction bases outside the gene matches: 5. Per germline, CDR1 SGHTA and CDR2 FQGTGA. The DNA for the CDR3 is TGTGCCAGCAGCCCTCGGACTAGCGGGAGGCATGAGCAGTTCTTC. Its translation is CASSPRTSGRHEQFF.

The chain combines TRBV29-1 with TRBJ1-1, with 10 bases that match TRBD1. CDR1 and CDR2 (germline): SQVTM, ANQGSEA. The CDR3 extends over 14 amino acids. Trimming at V came to 2 bases and at J to 6 bases, leaving 6 bases not matched to a gene. CDR3 coding DNA: TGCAGCGTTGAAACGACAGGGGGCATTCCTGAAGCTTTCTTT. Encoded protein: CSVETTGGIPEAFF.

This chain uses TRBV2 with TRBJ2-5; 11 nucleotides line up with TRBD2. The ends lost 4 bases at V and 7 bases at J; junction bases unmatched: 8. CDR1 is SNHLY, CDR2 FYNNEI, per germline. This CDR3 region has 15 residues. The CDR3 loop reads CASSVTSGSVGTQYF. The CDR3 DNA sequence: TGTGCCAGCAGTGTTACTAGCGGGAGTGTTGGGACCCAGTACTTC.

The gene calls are TRBV18 and TRBJ1-3, with D possibly TRBD1 on 6 matching bases. The V and J ends lost 4 bases and 2 bases respectively, with 15 bases between them. The CDR3 extends over 16 amino acids. Germline-derived CDR1 and CDR2 are KGHSH and LQKENI. The CDR3 sequence: CASSLVTGQAGNTIYF. As DNA, the CDR3 is TGTGCCAGCTCACTTGTAACGGGACAAGCTGGAAACACCATATATTTT.

About this clone itself: At one end the junction does not follow the germline gene, possibly because of a read error. The chain couples TRBV11-2 to TRBJ2-3; D could derive from TRBD1 or TRBD2 (5 bases each). This CDR3 is built from 16 residues. The germline V gene encodes CDR1 SGHAT and CDR2 FQNNGV. For the CDR3, the DNA is TGTGCCAGCAGTTTAGGGGCCGGGACCAGCACAGATACGCAGTATTTT. Translated, it gives CASSLGAGTSTDTQYF.

The chain carries TRBV7-2 and TRBJ2-1, with 8 bases that match TRBD2. The V segment lost 5 bases and the J segment 5 bases; nucleotides outside the gene matches: 8. CDR3 length equals 15 residues. Germline values: CDR1 SGHTA, CDR2 FQGNSA. The CDR3 here is CASSPPGLVHNEQFF. The DNA of the CDR3 is TGTGCCAGCAGCCCTCCGGGACTAGTCCACAATGAGCAGTTCTTC.

The chain uses TRBV18 and TRBJ1-1; 7 positions agree with TRBD1. The CDR3 is 15 amino acids. With 4 bases clipped from V and 3 bases from J, the junction kept 8 bases outside the gene matches. The germline V gene has CDR1 KGHSH and CDR2 LQKENI. CDR3: CASSLHSQGDTEAFF. As DNA, the CDR3 is TGTGCCAGCTCACTCCACTCGCAGGGGGACACTGAAGCTTTCTTT.

The V gene is TRBV27, the J gene TRBJ1-2; 8 bases are a match to TRBD1. This CDR3 contains 16 residues. With 2 bases clipped from V and 4 bases from J, the junction kept 9 bases outside the gene matches. The germline CDR1 and CDR2 sequences are MNHEY and SMNVEV (reference sequence). CDR3 region: CASSLRGTGWGYGYTF. CDR3 in DNA: TGTGCCAGCAGTTTAAGGGGGACAGGTTGGGGCTATGGCTACACCTTC.

This chain uses TRBV5-1 with TRBJ2-3; 7 nucleotides align to TRBD2. The CDR3 loop spans 16 amino acids. V shed 0 bases, J shed 2 bases, and the junction held 6 bases outside the gene matches. Germline loops: CDR1 SGHRS, CDR2 YFSETQ. DNA of the CDR3: TGCGCCAGCAGCTTGGGTGGCGGGAGAGCCACAGATACGCAGTATTTT. Translated: CASSLGGGRATDTQYF.

This chain joins TRBV28 and TRBJ1-2, with D perhaps matching TRBD1 (5 bases). Trimming took off 8 bases at V and 7 bases at J, with 14 bases between the two ends. CDR1 MDHEN and CDR2 SYDVKM come from the germline V gene. The CDR3 length is 12 residues. CDR3 amino acids: CASGTLGPGYTF. The CDR3, as DNA: TGTGCCAGCGGGACCTTGGGGCCTGGCTACACCTTC.

The chain couples TRBV5-1 to TRBJ2-7, with TRBD1 matching over 7 bases. Germline-derived CDR1 and CDR2 are SGHRS and YFSETQ. After removal of 5 bases from V and 5 bases from J, the junction contained 13 bases not matched to a gene. The CDR3 covers 15 residues. The CDR3 DNA sequence: TGCGCCAGCAGACCCGGTAGGGAGACAGGGAACGAGCAGTACTTC. This translates into CASRPGRETGNEQYF.

There are a few counts of this clone. This rearrangement joins TRBV9 to TRBJ2-3; unclear D gene. The CDR3 sequence is 16 residues long. The germline CDR1 and CDR2 sequences are SGDLS and YYNGEE. Deletions cut 0 bases from V and 0 bases from J, with 11 bases between. In nucleotides, the CDR3 is TGTGCCAGCAGCGTAGGGCCTTCCGCCAGCACAGATACGCAGTATTTT. It is translated as CASSVGPSASTDTQYF.

This chain links TRBV2 with TRBJ2-7; tentative D call: TRBD1 (5 bases). Germline V gene lookup returns CDR1 SNHLY and CDR2 FYNNEI. The CDR3 runs 14 residues. V gave up 3 bases and J gave up 2 bases, with 11 bases separating them. The CDR3 nucleotides are TGTGCCAGCAGTGAGCAGGGTCAGACCTACGAGCAGTACTTC. Its protein product is CASSEQGQTYEQYF.

This clone was found once. The chain joins TRBV5-5 to TRBJ2-1; D is unresolved. Germline CDR1 SGHKS, CDR2 YYEKEE (reference sequence). The CDR3 is 14 amino acids. V lost 6 bases, J lost 3 bases, and 13 bases lay in between. The CDR3 spells CASTLQLDYNEQFF. CDR3 sequence (DNA): TGTGCCAGCACCCTACAACTCGACTACAATGAGCAGTTCTTC.

This clone was found a few times. The rearrangement links TRBV2 to TRBJ1-1; maybe TRBD1 (6 bases). V was clipped by 2 bases and J by 4 bases, with 8 bases between them. The CDR3 covers 13 residues. Germline CDR1 and CDR2: SNHLY and FYNNEI. DNA of the CDR3: TGTGCCAGCAGTGAACAGGGGTTCACTGAAGCTTTCTTT. Protein sequence: CASSEQGFTEAFF.

The chain has TRBV7-9 and TRBJ1-4, with D hard to call. Trimming removed 2 bases at V and 7 bases at J, with 11 bases between. The CDR3 is made up of 14 amino acids. Germline V gene data show CDR1 as SEHNR and CDR2 as FQNEAQ (reference sequence). CDR3 amino acids: CASSLSHDFEKLFF. CDR3 nucleotides: TGTGCCAGCAGCTTAAGCCACGACTTTGAAAAACTGTTTTTT.

This sequence joins TRBV19 and TRBJ2-3; no reliable D call. V shed 3 bases and J shed 5 bases, with 12 bases lying between them. Germline values: CDR1 LNHDA, CDR2 SQIVND (reference sequence). The CDR3 length is 14 residues. The CDR3 nucleotides are TGTGCCAGTAGTATCTCCGGGCTGGGAGATACGCAGTATTTT. As protein: CASSISGLGDTQYF.

The V call is TRBV2, the J call TRBJ2-7; D gene unclear. CDR1 is SNHLY, CDR2 FYNNEI, per germline. The CDR3 runs 14 residues. V lost 3 bases and J 0 bases, leaving 9 bases between the germline ends. CDR3 coding DNA: TGTGCCAGCAGTGAGGCAGCAGTCTCCTACGAGCAGTACGTC. The encoded protein is CASSEAAVSYEQYV.

V and J are TRBV2 and TRBJ1-3; D may be TRBD1 (6 bases). V was shortened by 7 bases and J by 0 bases, with 19 bases between the two germline ends. This CDR3 contains 17 residues. Germline-derived CDR1 and CDR2 are SNHLY and FYNNEI. This CDR3 is CASISGGQARSGNTIYF. CDR3 nucleotides: TGTGCCAGCATTTCGGGGGGGCAGGCTCGCTCTGGAAACACCATATATTTT.

The genes are TRBV3-1 (or the pseudogene TRBV3-2) and TRBJ1-5; unclear D gene. V was pared by 2 bases and J by 1 base, with 6 bases between. This CDR3 contains 14 residues. Looked up from germline, CDR1 is LGHDT and CDR2 is YNNKEL (reference sequence). The CDR3 sequence: CASSQKDSNQPQHF. CDR3 in DNA: TGTGCCAGCAGCCAAAAAGACAGCAATCAGCCCCAGCATTTT.